Many counts were recorded for the clone carrying this T cell receptor (beta chain). Mismatch with germline at one junction end may stem from a read error. Unique molecular identifiers tagged the TCRbeta library. TCRdb independently ran MiXCR on the PCR reads; one entry per CDR3 protein. The data contain about 98,000 distinct CDR3 sequences, more than 20% of them seen just once; the ten biggest clones take up around 21%. This specimen belongs to a study of T-cell reconstitution after alpha-beta-depleted transplantation in children. The CDR3 covers 14 residues. Germline CDR1 reads SGHRS; CDR2 reads YFSETQ.

The V gene is TRBV5-1, the J gene TRBJ2-6; 7 bases fit TRBD2. The sample consisted of PBMCs, taken before TCRalphabeta/CD19-depleted stem cell transplant. The clonotype originates from a boy aged 2 to 10 with acute lymphoblastic leukemia, due to receive a stem cell transplant. The CDR3: CATSGDSGANVLTF. CDR3 in DNA: TGCGCCACCAGCGGGGACTCTGGGGCCAACGTCCTGACTTTC. The full variable domain, rest sourced from reference TRBV5-1 and TRBJ2-6, is KAGVTQTPRYLIKTRGQQVTLSCSPISGHRSVSWYQQTPGQGLQFLFEYFSETQRNKGNFPGRFSGRQFSNSRSEMNVSTLELGDSALYLCATSGDSGANVLTFGAGSRLTVL.